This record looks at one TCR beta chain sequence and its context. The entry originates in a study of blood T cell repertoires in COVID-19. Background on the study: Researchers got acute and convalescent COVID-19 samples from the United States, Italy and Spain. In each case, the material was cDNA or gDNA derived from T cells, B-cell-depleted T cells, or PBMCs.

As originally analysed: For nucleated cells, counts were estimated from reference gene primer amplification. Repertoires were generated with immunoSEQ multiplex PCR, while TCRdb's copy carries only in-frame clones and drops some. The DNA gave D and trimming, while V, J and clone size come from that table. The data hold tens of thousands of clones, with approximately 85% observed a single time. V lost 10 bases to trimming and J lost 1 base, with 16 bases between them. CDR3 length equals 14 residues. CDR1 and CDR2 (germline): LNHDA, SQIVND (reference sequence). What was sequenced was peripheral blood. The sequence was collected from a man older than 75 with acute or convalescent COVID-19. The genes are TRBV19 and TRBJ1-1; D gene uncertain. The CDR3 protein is CATSQPRPNTEAFF. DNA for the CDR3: TGTGCCACCTCACAGCCCAGGCCGAACACTGAAGCTTTCTTT. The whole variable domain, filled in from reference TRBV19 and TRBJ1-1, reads DGGITQSPKYLFRKEGQNVTLSCEQNLNHDAMYWYRQDPGQGLRLIYYSQIVNDFQKGDIAEGYSVSREKKESFPLTVTSAQKNPTAFYLCATSQPRPNTEAFFGQGTRLTVV.